Below, one T cell receptor (beta chain) is given with its context. The sample is drawn from a study of CD8 T cells in Susac syndrome. TCR beta was sequenced from blood CD8+ and CD4+ T cells. Isolation of CD8+ and CD4+ T cells was performed negatively, whereas enrichment of TEMRA cells was done by FACS. With 7 bases removed from V and 4 bases from J, the gap between germline ends came to 16 bases. The CDR3 sequence is 14 residues long. Reverse transcription used about 0.45 to 1 ug RNA and random hexamers. MiXCR, applied by TCRdb to the immunoSEQ multiplex PCR reads, yields one record per CDR3 protein. The sample yields approximately 100,000 distinct CDR3 sequences, about 90% seen once.

The source material was CD8+ T cells from PBMCs. The TCR was taken from a human donor in good health. This sequence joins TRBV12-3 or TRBV12-4 and TRBJ2-5; D uncertain. CDR3 bases: TGTGCCAGCACCCCTCAACGAAGTGTAGAGACCCAGTACTTC. Its protein product is CASTPQRSVETQYF.